These 7 T cell receptor beta chains came from one sample sequenced in a study of Ad26.COV2.S vaccination and SARS-CoV-2 variants (dated by TCRdb to about 2021). The library was prepared using the immunoSEQ multiplex PCR assay. TCRdb mirrors the immuneACCESS table, restricted to in-frame sequences. Some clones are absent from its copies; in checked studies, under half trace to an unresolved V gene, and the reason for the others is unknown. This sample is represented by 350,000 to 450,000 clones; about 89% of them were singletons. The ten largest make up 1.5% to 2% of the sample. The treatment or condition label of this sample denotes: roughly 18 received Ad26.COV2.S at low or high dose, single or two shots; several received placebo; per-sample allocation not given. Repertoires of vaccine and placebo recipients were sequenced from samples collected on day 63 after the first injection. Sequences were derived from peripheral blood, sampled in a trial of Ad26.COV2.S vaccine versus placebo. These receptor sequences come from a person aged 18-65 years who received the Ad26.COV2.S COVID-19 vaccine or a placebo.

V gene TRBV11-3 combines with J gene TRBJ2-5; maybe TRBD1 (6 bases). CDR1 is SGHNT and CDR2 is YENEEA in the germline V gene. Trimming cost V 5 bases and J 1 base, with 17 bases left between them. CDR3 length equals 16 residues. CDR3: CASSRDGQRTQETQYF. The CDR3 nucleotides are TGTGCCAGCAGCCGGGACGGACAGCGAACCCAAGAGACCCAGTACTTC.

The chain employs TRBV5-1 and TRBJ2-7; a weak D match, TRBD1 (6 bases). Trimming took 4 bases from V and 5 from J, leaving 13 bases between them. Germline V gives CDR1 SGHRS, CDR2 YFSETQ. The length of the CDR3 is 13 residues. The CDR3 protein is CASSRQVVDEQYF. CDR3 DNA sequence: TGCGCCAGCAGCCGACAGGTGGTTGACGAGCAGTACTTC.

The V call is TRBV7-2, the J call TRBJ2-4; possible D gene TRBD2, 6 bases. The CDR3 is 15 residues long. From germline, CDR1 is SGHTA and CDR2 FQGNSA. V was pared by 7 bases and J by 0 bases, with 13 bases between. In nucleotides, the CDR3 is TGTGCCAGCAAATGGGGGGACCTAGCCAAAAACATTCAGTACTTC. Amino acids: CASKWGDLAKNIQYF.

Only one count was recorded for this clone. A junction boundary mismatches the germline segment, possibly from a read error. Other DNA sequences in this sample translate to the same CDR3. The CDR3 region has the DNA TGTGCCAGTAGTTACCAGACCCGGACAGGGGCGGTCGGCTACACCTTC. It translates to CASSYQTRTGAVGYTF. The chain employs TRBV6-8 and TRBJ1-2; TRBD1 matches 9 bases. In germline, CDR1 is MNHGY, CDR2 SAAAGT. This CDR3 region has 16 residues.

The CDR3, as DNA: TGTGCCAGCAGCTCCTCGGACAGGGGGCAGCCCCAGCATTTT. It codes for CASSSSDRGQPQHF. The rearrangement joins TRBV7-8 to TRBJ1-5; 10 positions agree with TRBD1. With V trimmed by 4 bases and J by 7 bases, 4 bases remained unmatched. The V gene's germline CDR1 is SGHVS and CDR2 FQNEAQ. The CDR3 runs 14 residues.

V usage is TRBV6-2 or TRBV6-3 and J usage is TRBJ1-3, with D possibly matching TRBD1 (6 bases). Germline values: CDR1 MNHEY, CDR2 SVGEGT. This CDR3 is 14 amino acids long. Deletions cut 4 bases from V and 2 bases from J, with 9 bases between. CDR3 nucleotide sequence: TGTGCCAGCAGTTCTACAGGGCCTGGAAACACCATATATTTT. This gives the protein CASSSTGPGNTIYF.

This sequence joins TRBV28 and TRBJ2-5; TRBD1 agrees at 11 bases. The trim removed 2 bases at V and 5 bases at J, leaving 7 bases unmatched. This CDR3 comprises 16 residues. Germline V gene sequence: CDR1 MDHEN, CDR2 SYDVKM. CDR3 sequence: CASSLPRTGGIETQYF. The CDR3 DNA sequence: TGTGCCAGCAGTTTACCCCGGACAGGGGGCATCGAGACCCAGTACTTC. The whole variable domain, filled in from reference TRBV28 and TRBJ2-5, reads DVKVTQSSRYLVKRTGEKVFLECVQDMDHENMFWYRQDPGLGLRLIYFSYDVKMKEKGDIPEGYSVSREKKERFSLILESASTNQTSMYLCASSLPRTGGIETQYFGPGTRLLVL.